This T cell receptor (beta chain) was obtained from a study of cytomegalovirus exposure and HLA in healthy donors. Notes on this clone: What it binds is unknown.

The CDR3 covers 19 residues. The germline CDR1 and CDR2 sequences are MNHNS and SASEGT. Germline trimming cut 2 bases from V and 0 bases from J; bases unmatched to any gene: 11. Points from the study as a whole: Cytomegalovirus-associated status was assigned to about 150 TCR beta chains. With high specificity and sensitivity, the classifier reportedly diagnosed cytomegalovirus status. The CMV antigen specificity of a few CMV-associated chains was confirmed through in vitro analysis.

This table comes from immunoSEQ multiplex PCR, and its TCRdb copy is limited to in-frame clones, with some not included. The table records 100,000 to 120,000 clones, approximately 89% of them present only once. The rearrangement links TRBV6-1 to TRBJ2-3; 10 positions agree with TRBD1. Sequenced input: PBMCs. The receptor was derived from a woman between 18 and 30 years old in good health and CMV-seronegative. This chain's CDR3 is CASSERLRGTGVSTDTQYF. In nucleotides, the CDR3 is TGTGCCAGCAGTGAACGGCTCAGGGGGACAGGGGTTAGCACAGATACGCAGTATTTT.